The entry that follows covers one TCR beta chain sequence. Its antigen is unidentified. Time point specified: pretreatment peripheral blood. These data belong to a study of PD-L1 blockade in urothelial cancer. Study at large: Across blood samples, T cells had a median count of approximately 130,000. Study findings and constraints: Those with durable benefit had larger increases in tumor-associated blood clones at 3 weeks.

The V end was cut by 0 bases, the J end by 4 bases, with 5 bases between. The CDR3 covers 13 residues. From germline, CDR1 is SGHNT and CDR2 YYREEE (reference sequence). Method: immunoSEQ multiplex PCR; TCRdb's copy keeps in-frame clones and lacks some. The repertoire includes around 130,000 clones, about 81% of them detected once, and 3.2% sits in the top ten. The receptor comes from a man over 45 with urothelial cancer. The sample here was PBMCs, taken around atezolizumab (anti-PD-L1) treatment. The chain recombines TRBV5-4 with TRBJ1-5; D unclear. CDR3 bases: TGTGCCAGCAGCTTGGCAACTAATCAGCCCCAGCATTTT. Translated: CASSLATNQPQHF.